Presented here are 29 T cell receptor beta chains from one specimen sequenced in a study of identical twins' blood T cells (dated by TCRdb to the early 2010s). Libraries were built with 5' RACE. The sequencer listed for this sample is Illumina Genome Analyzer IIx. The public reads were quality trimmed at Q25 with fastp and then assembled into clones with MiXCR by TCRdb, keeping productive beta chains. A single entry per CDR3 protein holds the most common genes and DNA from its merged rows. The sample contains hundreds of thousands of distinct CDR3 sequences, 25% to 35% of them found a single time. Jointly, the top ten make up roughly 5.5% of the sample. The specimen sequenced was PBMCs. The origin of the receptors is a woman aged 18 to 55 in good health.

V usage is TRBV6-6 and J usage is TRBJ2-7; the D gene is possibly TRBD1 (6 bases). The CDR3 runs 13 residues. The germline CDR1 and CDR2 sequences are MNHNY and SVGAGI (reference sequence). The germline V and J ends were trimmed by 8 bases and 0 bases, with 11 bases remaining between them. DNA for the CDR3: TGTGCCAGCCGCCGGACAGACTCCTACGAGCAGTACTTC. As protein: CASRRTDSYEQYF.

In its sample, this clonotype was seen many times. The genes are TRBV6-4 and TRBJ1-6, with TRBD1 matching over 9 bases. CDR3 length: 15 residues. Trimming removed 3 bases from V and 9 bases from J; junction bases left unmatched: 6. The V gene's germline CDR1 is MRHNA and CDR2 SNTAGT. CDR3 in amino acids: CASSERTGESSPLHF. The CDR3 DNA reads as TGTGCCAGCAGTGAAAGGACAGGGGAGAGTTCACCCCTCCACTTT.

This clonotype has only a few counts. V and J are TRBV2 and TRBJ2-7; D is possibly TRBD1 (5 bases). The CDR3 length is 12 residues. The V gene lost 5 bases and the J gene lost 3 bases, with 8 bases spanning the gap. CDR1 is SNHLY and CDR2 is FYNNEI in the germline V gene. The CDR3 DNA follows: TGTGCCAGCAGTAATCAGGGCTACGAGCAGTACTTC. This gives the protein CASSNQGYEQYF.

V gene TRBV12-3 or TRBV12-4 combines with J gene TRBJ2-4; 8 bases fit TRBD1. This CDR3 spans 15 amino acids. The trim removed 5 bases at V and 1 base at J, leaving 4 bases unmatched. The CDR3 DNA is TGTGCCAGCAGTGCTAGACAGGGGGCCAAAAACATTCAGTACTTC. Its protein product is CASSARQGAKNIQYF.

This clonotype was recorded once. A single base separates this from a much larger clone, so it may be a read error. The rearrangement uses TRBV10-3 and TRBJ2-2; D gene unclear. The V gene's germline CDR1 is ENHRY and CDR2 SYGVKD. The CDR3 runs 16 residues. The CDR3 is CATSESTGSNTGELFF. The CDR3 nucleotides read TGTGCCACCAGTGAGTCGACCGGCTCGAACACCGGGGAGCTGTTTTTT.

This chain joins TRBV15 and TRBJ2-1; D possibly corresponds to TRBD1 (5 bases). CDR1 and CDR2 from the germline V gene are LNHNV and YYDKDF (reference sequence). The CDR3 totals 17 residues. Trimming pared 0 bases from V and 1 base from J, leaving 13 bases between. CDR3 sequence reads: CATSRDIKGNSYNEQFF. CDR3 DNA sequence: TGTGCCACCAGCAGAGATATCAAGGGGAATTCCTACAATGAGCAGTTCTTC. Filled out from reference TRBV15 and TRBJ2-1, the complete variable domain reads DAMVIQNPRYQVTQFGKPVTLSCSQTLNHNVMYWYQQKSSQAPKLLFHYYDKDFNNEADTPDNFQSRRPNTSFCFLDIRSPGLGDTAMYLCATSRDIKGNSYNEQFFGPGTRLTVL.

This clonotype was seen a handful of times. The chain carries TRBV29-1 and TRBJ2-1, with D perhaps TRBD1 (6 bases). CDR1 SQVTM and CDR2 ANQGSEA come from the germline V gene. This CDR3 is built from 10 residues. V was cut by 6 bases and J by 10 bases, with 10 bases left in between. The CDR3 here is CSVSGDEQFF. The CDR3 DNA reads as TGCAGCGTGTCAGGGGACGAGCAGTTCTTC.

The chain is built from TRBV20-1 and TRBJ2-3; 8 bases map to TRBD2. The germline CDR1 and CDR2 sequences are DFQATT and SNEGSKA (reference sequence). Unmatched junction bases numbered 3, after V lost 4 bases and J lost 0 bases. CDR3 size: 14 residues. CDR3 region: CSATSGSSTDTQYF. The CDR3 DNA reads TGCAGTGCTACTAGCGGGTCTAGCACAGATACGCAGTATTTT.

The CDR3: CASSVGASGGAYNEQFF. Here the CDR3 DNA reads TGTGCCAGCAGCGTAGGGGCTAGCGGGGGGGCCTACAATGAGCAGTTCTTC. This chain links TRBV9 with TRBJ2-1; 12 nucleotides agree with TRBD2. The germline V gene encodes CDR1 SGDLS and CDR2 YYNGEE. After removal of 0 bases from V and 2 bases from J, the junction contained 3 bases not matched to a gene. The CDR3 extends over 17 amino acids.

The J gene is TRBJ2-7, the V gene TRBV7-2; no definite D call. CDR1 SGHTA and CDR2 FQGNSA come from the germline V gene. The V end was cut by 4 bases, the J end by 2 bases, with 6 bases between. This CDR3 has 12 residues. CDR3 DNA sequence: TGTGCCAGCAGCTGGGGTGCCTACGAGCAGTACTTC. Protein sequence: CASSWGAYEQYF.

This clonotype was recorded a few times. The CDR3 sequence is CASSPLSSEGTEAFF. As DNA, the CDR3 is TGTGCCAGCTCACCGCTATCCAGTGAGGGTACTGAAGCTTTCTTT. The chain uses TRBV18 and TRBJ1-1; D is unclear. The V end was cut by 3 bases, the J end by 5 bases, with 16 bases between. Germline-derived CDR1 and CDR2 are KGHSH and LQKENI. The length of the CDR3 is 15 residues.

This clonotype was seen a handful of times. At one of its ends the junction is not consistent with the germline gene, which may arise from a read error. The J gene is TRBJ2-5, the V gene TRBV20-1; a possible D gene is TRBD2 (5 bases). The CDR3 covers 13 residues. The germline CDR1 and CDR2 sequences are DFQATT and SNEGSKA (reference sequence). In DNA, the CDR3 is TGCAGTGCTAAGCAGATGGTGAGGGAGACCCAGCACTTC. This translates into CSAKQMVRETQHF.

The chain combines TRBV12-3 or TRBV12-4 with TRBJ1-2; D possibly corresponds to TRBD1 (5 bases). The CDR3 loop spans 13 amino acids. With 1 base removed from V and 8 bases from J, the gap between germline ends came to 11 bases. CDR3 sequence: CASSLGQGGGYTF. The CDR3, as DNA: TGTGCCAGCAGTTTAGGGCAGGGCGGAGGCTACACCTTC.

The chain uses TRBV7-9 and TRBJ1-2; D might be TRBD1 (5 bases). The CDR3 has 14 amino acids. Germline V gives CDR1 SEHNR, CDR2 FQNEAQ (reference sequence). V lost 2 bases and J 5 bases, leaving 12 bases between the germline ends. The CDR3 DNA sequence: TGTGCCAGCAGCTTATCCGGGACGACTTATGGCTACACCTTC. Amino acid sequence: CASSLSGTTYGYTF.

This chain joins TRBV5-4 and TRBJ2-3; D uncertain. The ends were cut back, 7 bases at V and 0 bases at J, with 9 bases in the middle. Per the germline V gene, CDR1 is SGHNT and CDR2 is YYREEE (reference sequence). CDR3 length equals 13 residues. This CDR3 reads CASFNSSTDTQYF. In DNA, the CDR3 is TGTGCCAGCTTCAATTCTAGCACAGATACGCAGTATTTT.

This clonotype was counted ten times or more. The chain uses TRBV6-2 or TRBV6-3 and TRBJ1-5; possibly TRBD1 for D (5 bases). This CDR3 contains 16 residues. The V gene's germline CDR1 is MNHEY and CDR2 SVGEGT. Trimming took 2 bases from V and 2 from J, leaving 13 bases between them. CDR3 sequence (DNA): TGTGCCAGCAGTTACGGCAGGGACGGGGGCAATCAGCCCCAGCATTTT. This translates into CASSYGRDGGNQPQHF.

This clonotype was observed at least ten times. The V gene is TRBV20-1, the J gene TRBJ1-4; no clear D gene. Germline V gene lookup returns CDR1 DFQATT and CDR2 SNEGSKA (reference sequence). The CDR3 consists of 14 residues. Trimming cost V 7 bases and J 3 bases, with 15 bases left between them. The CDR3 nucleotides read TGCAGTGTACCCCCTCTGACGTCTAATGAAAAACTGTTTTTT. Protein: CSVPPLTSNEKLFF.

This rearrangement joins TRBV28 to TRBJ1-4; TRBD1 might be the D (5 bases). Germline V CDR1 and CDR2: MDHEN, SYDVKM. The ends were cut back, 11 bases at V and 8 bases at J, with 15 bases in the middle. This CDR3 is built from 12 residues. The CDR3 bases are TGTGCCGCCGGGCGGGGGAACGAAAAACTGTTTTTT. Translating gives CAAGRGNEKLFF. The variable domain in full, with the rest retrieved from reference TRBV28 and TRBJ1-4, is DVKVTQSSRYLVKRTGEKVFLECVQDMDHENMFWYRQDPGLGLRLIYFSYDVKMKEKGDIPEGYSVSREKKERFSLILESASTNQTSMYLCAAGRGNEKLFFGSGTQLSVL.

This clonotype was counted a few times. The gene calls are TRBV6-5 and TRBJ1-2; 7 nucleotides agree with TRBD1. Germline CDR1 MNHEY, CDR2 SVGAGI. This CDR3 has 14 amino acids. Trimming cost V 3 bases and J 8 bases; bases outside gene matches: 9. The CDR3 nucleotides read TGTGCCAGCAGTTATGCGATGACAGGGTTGGGCTACACCTTC. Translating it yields CASSYAMTGLGYTF.

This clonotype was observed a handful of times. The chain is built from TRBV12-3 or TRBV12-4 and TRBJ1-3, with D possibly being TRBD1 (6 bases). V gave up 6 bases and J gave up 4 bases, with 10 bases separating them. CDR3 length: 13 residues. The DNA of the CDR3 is TGTGCCAGCAGAAGAGACAGGGGAAACACCATATATTTT. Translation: CASRRDRGNTIYF.

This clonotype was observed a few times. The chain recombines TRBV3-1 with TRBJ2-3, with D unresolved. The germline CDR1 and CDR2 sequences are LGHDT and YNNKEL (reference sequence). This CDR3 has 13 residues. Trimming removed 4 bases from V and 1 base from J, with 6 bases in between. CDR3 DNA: TGTGCCAGCAGCCCTCGGCGCACAGATACGCAGTATTTT. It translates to CASSPRRTDTQYF.

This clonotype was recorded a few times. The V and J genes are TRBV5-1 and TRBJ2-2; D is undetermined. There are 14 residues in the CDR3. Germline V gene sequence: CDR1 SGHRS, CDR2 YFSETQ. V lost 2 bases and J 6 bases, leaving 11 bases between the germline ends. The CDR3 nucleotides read TGCGCCAGCAGCTTAAACCAAATTGCCGGGGAGCTGTTTTTT. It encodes CASSLNQIAGELFF. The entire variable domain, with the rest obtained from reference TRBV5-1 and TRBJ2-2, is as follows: KAGVTQTPRYLIKTRGQQVTLSCSPISGHRSVSWYQQTPGQGLQFLFEYFSETQRNKGNFPGRFSGRQFSNSRSEMNVSTLELGDSALYLCASSLNQIAGELFFGEGSRLTVL.

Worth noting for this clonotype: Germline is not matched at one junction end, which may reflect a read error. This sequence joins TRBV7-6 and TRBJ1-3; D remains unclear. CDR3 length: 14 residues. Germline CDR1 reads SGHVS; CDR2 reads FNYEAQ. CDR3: CASSPVQSGNTIYF. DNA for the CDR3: TGCGCCAGCAGCCCTGTACAGAGTGGAAACACCATATATTTT.

Here the CDR3 DNA reads TGTGCCAGCACCTCAGGCAGCCTGAACACTGAAGCTTTCTTT. As protein: CASTSGSLNTEAFF. The gene calls are TRBV5-5 and TRBJ1-1; D uncertain. The V end was cut by 6 bases, the J end by 0 bases, with 12 bases between. Germline assignment: CDR1 SGHKS and CDR2 YYEKEE (reference sequence). The CDR3 consists of 14 residues.

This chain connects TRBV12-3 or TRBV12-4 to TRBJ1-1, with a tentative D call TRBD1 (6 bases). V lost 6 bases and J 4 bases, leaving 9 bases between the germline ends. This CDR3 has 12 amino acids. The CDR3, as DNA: TGTGCCAGCAGCCCAGGGGCCACTGAAGCTTTCTTT. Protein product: CASSPGATEAFF.

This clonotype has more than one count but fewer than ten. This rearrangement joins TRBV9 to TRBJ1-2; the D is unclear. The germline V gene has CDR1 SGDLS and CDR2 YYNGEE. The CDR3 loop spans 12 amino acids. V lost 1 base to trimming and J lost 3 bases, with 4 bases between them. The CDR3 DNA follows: TGTGCCAGCAGCGTAAACGACTATGGCTACACCTTC. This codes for CASSVNDYGYTF. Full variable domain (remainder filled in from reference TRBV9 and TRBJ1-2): DSGVTQTPKHLITATGQRVTLRCSPRSGDLSVYWYQQSLDQGLQFLIQYYNGEERAKGNILERFSAQQFPDLHSELNLSSLELGDSALYFCASSVNDYGYTFGSGTRLTVV.

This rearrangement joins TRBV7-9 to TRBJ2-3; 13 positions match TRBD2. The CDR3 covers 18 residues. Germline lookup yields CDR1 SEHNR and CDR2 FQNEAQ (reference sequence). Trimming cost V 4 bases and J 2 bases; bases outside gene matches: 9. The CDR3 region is CASSSTVTSGGPTDTQYF. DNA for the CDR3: TGTGCCAGCAGCTCAACCGTGACTAGCGGGGGGCCCACAGATACGCAGTATTTT.

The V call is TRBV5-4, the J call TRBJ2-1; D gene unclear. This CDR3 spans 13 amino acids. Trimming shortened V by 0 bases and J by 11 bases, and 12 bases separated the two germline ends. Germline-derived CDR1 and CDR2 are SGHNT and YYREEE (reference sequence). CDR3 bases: TGTGCCAGCAGCTTGGGGAACGATCATAAGCAGTTCTTC. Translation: CASSLGNDHKQFF.

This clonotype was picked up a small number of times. CDR3 DNA sequence: TGTGCCAGCAGTTACGCAGGGGGCCGGGGAAACACCATATATTTT. Translated: CASSYAGGRGNTIYF. The chain carries TRBV6-5 and TRBJ1-3, with TRBD1 matching over 8 bases. After removal of 2 bases from V and 4 bases from J, the junction contained 4 bases not matched to a gene. The CDR3 is 15 amino acids. Germline values: CDR1 MNHEY, CDR2 SVGAGI.